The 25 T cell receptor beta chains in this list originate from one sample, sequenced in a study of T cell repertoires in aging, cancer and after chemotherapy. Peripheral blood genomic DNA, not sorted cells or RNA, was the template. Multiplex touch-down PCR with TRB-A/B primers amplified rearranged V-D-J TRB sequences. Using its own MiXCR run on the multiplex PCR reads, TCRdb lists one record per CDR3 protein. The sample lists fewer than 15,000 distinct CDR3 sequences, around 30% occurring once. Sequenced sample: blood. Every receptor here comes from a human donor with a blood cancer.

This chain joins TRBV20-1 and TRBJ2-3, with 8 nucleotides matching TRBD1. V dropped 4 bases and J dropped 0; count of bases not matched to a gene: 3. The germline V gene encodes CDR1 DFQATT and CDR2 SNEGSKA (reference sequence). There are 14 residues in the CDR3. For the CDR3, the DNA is TGCAGTGCTATGGGACAGGAGAGCACAGATACGCAGTATTTT. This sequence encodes CSAMGQESTDTQYF.

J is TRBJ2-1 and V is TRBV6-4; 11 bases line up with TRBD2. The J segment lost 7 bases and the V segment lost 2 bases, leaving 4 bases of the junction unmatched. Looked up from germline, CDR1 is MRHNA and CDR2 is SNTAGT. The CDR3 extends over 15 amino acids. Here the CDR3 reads CASSDGLAGGNEQFF. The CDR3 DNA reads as TGTGCCAGCAGTGACGGTCTAGCGGGGGGAAATGAGCAGTTCTTC.

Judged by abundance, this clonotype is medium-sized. The CDR3 DNA sequence: TGTGCCAGTAGGAACCGGGACGGCCGTTCGTTACTGTTTTTT. Translation gives CASRNRDGRSLLFF. The chain is built from TRBV19 and TRBJ1-4; D might be TRBD1 (5 bases). V gave up 6 bases and J gave up 13 bases, with 21 bases separating them. There are 14 residues in the CDR3. The V gene's germline CDR1 is LNHDA and CDR2 SQIVND (reference sequence).

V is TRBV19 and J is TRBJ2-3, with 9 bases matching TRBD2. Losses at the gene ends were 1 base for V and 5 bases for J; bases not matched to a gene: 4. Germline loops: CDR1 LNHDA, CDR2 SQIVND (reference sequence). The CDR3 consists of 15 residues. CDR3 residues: CASSIVGSGGDTQYF. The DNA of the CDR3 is TGTGCCAGTAGTATAGTTGGTAGCGGGGGAGATACGCAGTATTTT.

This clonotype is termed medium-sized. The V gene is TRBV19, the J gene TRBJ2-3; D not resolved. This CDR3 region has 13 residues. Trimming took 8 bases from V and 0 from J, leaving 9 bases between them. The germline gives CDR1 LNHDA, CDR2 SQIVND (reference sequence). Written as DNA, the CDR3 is TGTGCCAGTCGGGTGGCTAGCACAGATACGCAGTATTTT. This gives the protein CASRVASTDTQYF.

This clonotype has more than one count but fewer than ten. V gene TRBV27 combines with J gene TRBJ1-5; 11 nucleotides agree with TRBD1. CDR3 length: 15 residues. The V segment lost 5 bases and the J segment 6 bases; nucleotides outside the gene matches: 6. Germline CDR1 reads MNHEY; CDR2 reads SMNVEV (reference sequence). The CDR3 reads CASSTLGQGAQPQHF. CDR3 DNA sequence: TGTGCCAGCAGTACTCTCGGACAGGGGGCTCAGCCCCAGCATTTT.

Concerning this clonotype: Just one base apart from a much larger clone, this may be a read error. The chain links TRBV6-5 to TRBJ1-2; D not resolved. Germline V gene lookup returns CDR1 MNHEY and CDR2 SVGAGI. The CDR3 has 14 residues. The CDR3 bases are TGTGACAGCAGCCTTACGGAGGGAACTAGTGGCTACACCTTC. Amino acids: CDSSLTEGTSGYTF.

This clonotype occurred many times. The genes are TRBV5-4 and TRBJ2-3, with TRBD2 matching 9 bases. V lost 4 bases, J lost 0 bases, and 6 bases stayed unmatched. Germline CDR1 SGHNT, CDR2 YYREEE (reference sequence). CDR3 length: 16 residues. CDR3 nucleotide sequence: TGTGCCAGCAGCCCCATAACTAGCGGGAGCACAGATACGCAGTATTTT. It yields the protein CASSPITSGSTDTQYF. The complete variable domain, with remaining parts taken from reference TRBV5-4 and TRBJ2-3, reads ETGVTQSPTHLIKTRGQQVTLRCSSQSGHNTVSWYQQALGQGPQFIFQYYREEENGRGNFPPRFSGLQFPNYSSELNVNALELDDSALYLCASSPITSGSTDTQYFGPGTRLTVL.

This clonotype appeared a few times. The CDR3 spells CASGGAGLAKNIQYF. CDR3 sequence (DNA): TGCGCCAGCGGGGGGGCGGGGTTAGCCAAAAACATTCAGTACTTC. The chain employs TRBV10-2 and TRBJ2-4; possible D gene TRBD2, 7 bases. Per germline, CDR1 WSHSY and CDR2 SAAADI. V dropped 8 bases and J dropped 0 bases, with 14 bases sitting between them. This CDR3 contains 15 residues.

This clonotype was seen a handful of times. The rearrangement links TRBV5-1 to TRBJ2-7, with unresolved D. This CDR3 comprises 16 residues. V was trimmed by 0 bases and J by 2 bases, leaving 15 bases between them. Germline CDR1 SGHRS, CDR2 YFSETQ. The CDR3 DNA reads TGCGCCAGCAGCTTGGCCGCTGGGTCTGGGACCTACGAGCAGTACGTC. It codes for CASSLAAGSGTYEQYV.

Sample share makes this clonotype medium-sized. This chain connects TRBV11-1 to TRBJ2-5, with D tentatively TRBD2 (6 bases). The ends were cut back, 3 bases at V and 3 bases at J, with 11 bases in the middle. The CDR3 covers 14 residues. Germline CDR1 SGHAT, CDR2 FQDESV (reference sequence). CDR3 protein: CASSFTGGEETQYF. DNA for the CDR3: TGTGCCAGCAGCTTCACCGGGGGAGAAGAGACCCAGTACTTC.

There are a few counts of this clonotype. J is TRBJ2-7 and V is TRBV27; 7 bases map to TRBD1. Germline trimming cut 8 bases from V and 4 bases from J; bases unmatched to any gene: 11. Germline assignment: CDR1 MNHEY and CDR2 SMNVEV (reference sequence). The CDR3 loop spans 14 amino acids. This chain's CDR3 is CASSRGGAYYEQYF. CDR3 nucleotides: TGTGCCAGCTCTCGAGGGGGCGCGTATTACGAGCAGTACTTC.

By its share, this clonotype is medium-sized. CDR3 coding DNA: TGTGCCAGCTCTCCGGGGGGCTACGAGCAGTACTTC. It codes for CASSPGGYEQYF. The chain links TRBV18 to TRBJ2-7, with 7 bases that match TRBD2. Germline-derived CDR1 and CDR2 are KGHSH and LQKENI. With V trimmed by 6 bases and J by 3 bases, 2 bases remained unmatched. The CDR3 contains 12 residues.

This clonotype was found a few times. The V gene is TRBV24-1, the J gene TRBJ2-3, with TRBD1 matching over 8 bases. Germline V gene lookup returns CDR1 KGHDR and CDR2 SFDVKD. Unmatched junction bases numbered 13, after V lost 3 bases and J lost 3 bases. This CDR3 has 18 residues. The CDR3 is CATSDRQTGGWETDTQYF. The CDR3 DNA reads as TGTGCCACCAGTGATCGCCAAACAGGGGGATGGGAAACAGATACGCAGTATTTT.

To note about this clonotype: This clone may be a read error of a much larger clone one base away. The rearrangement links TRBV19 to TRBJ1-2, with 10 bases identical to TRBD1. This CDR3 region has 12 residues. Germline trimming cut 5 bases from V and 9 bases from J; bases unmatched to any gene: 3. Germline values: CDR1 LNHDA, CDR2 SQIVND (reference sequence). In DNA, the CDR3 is TGTGCCAGTAGTCGACAGGGGGCTCGCTACACCTTC. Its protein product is CASSRQGARYTF.

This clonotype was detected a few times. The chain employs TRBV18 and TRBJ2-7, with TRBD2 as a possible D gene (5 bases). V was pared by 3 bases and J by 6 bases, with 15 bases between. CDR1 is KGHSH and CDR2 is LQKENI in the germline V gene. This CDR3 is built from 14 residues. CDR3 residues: CASSPDSRPSEQYF. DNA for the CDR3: TGTGCCAGCTCACCGGACTCCCGTCCTTCCGAGCAGTACTTC.

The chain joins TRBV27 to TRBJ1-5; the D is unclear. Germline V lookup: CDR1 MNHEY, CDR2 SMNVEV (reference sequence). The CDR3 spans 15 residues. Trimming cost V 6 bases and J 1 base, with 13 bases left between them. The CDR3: CASRPQMLSNQPQHF. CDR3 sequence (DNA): TGTGCCAGCAGACCGCAGATGTTGAGCAATCAGCCCCAGCATTTT.

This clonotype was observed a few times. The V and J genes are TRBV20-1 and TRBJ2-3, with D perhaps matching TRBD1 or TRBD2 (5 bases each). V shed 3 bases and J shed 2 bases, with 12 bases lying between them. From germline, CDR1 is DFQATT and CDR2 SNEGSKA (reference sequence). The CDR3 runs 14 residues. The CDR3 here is CSASGPGTTDTQYF. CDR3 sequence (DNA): TGCAGTGCTAGCGGTCCTGGGACCACAGATACGCAGTATTTT.

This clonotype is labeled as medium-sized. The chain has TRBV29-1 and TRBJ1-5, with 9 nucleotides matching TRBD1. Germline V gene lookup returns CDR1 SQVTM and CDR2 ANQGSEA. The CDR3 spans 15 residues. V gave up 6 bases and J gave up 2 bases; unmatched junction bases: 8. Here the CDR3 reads CSVVTGGMGNQPQHF. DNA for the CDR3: TGCAGCGTAGTAACAGGGGGCATGGGCAATCAGCCCCAGCATTTT. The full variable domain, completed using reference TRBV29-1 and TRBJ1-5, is SAVISQKPSRDICQRGTSLTIQCQVDSQVTMMFWYRQQPGQSLTLIATANQGSEATYESGFVIDKFPISRPNLTFSTLTVSNMSPEDSSIYLCSVVTGGMGNQPQHFGDGTRLSIL.

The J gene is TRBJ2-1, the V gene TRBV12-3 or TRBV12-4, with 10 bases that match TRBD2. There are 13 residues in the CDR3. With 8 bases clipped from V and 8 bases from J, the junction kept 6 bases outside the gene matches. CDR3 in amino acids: CASGLAEAHEQFF. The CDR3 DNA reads TGTGCCAGCGGACTAGCGGAAGCACATGAGCAGTTCTTC.

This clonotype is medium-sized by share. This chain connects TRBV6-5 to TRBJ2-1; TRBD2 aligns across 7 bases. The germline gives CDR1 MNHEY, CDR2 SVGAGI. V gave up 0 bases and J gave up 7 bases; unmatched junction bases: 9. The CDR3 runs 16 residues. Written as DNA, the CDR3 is TGTGCCAGCAGTTACTCTGGGGGAGGGAACAGAAATGAGCAGTTCTTC. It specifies CASSYSGGGNRNEQFF.

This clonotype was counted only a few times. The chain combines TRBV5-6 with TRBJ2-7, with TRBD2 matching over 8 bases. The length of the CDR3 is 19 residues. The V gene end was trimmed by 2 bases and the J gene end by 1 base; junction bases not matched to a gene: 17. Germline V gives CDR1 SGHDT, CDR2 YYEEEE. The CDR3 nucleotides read TGTGCCAGCAGCTTAGATCTCTCCTTAGCGGGGCAATGGTCCTACGAGCAGTACGTC. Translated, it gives CASSLDLSLAGQWSYEQYV.

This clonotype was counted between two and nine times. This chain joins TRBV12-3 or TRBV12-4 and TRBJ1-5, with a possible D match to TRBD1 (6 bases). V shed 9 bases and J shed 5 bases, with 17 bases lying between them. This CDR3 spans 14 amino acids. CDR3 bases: TGTGCCAGTCGCTCCAACAGGGAATATCAGCCCCAGCATTTT. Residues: CASRSNREYQPQHF.

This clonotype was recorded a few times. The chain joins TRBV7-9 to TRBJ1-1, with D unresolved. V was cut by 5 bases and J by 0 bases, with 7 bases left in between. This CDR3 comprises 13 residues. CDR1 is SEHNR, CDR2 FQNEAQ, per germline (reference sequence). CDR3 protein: CASSAGVNTEAFF. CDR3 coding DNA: TGTGCCAGCAGCGCCGGGGTGAACACTGAAGCTTTCTTT.

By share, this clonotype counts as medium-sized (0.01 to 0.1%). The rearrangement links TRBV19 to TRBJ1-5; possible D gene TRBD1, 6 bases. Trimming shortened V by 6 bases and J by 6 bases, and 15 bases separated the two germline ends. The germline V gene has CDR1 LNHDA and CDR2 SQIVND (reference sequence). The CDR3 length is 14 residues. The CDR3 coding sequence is TGTGCCAGTAGGGACAGTTTGTTAGGTCAGCCCCAGCATTTT. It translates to CASRDSLLGQPQHF.